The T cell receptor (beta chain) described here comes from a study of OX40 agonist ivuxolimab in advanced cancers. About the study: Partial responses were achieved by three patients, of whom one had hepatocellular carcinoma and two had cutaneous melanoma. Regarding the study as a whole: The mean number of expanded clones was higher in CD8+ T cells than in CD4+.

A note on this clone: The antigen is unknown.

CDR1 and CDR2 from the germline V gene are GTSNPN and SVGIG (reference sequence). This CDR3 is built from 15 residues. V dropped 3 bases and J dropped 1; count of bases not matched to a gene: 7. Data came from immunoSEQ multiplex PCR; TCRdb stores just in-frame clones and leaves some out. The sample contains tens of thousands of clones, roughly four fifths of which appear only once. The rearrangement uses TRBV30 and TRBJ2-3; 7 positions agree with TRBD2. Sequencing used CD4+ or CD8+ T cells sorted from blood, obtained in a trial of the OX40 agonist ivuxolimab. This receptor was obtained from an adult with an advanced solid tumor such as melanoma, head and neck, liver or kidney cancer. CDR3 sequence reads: CAWRPSAGGTDTQYF. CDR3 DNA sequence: TGTGCCTGGAGGCCTTCGGCGGGGGGCACAGATACGCAGTATTTT.